The present entry profiles one TCR beta chain with its context. Its antigen remains unidentified. Measured with immunoSEQ multiplex PCR; TCRdb has only the in-frame clones, and not every one. The data show approximately 77,000 clones, 80% to 90% seen once. The sample originates from a study of T cell responses to AZD1222 COVID-19 vaccine. CDR1 is SGHVS, CDR2 FQNEAQ, per germline. The CDR3 is made up of 17 amino acids. V lost 0 bases and J lost 1; bases outside the gene matches: 5. Findings and caveats of the study: At 160-218 and 743-854, vaccine-associated CD4 TCRs were dominant, and they spanned spike. The study sampled repertoires only after the peak T cell response. At study baseline, merely five or six AZD1222 recipients were seropositive.

This sequence originates from an adult who received the AZD1222 COVID-19 vaccine. The sample was peripheral blood, taken 28 days after the second AZD1222 dose. This chain connects TRBV7-8 to TRBJ2-2, with TRBD2 matching 7 bases. CDR3 nucleotide sequence: TGTGCCAGCAGCTTAGCGGGGGGGAGCGGGAACACCGGGGAGCTGTTTTTT. As protein: CASSLAGGSGNTGELFF.